The TCR beta chain under discussion was sequenced for a study of control samples from healthy donors and cancer patients. The repertoire was sequenced with immunoSEQ multiplex PCR; TCRdb's copy has only in-frame clones and lacks some. The data contain about 48,000 clones, over 90% of them seen just once; the ten biggest clones take up around 22%. This CDR3 is built from 14 residues. From germline, CDR1 is MNHEY and CDR2 SVGAGI. V was pared by 5 bases and J by 0 bases, with 10 bases between. The TCR was taken from a woman aged 50 to 65 with head and neck cancer. The sequencing sample was made of PBMCs. The chain links TRBV6-5 to TRBJ1-1, with D possibly TRBD1 on 6 matching bases. The CDR3 loop reads CASSRTAMNTEAFF. CDR3 coding DNA: TGTGCCAGCAGTCGGACAGCTATGAACACTGAAGCTTTCTTT.